The rows below give T cell receptor beta chains drawn from one sample of a study of identifying expanded T cells in peripheral blood. Clones were read by immunoSEQ multiplex PCR, and TCRdb kept only the in-frame ones, dropping some. The sample consists of approximately 80,000 clones, 70% to 90% of them appearing once. The sample consisted of blood. Every receptor here comes from a person between 18 and 75 years old in good health. Both conserved end residues are part of each CDR3. The D gene is left open where the match is weak. The size entry is marked missing in some rows and otherwise reads once, few, many or a size class.

TRBD2	TRBJ2-3	16	TRBV5-6	-	TGTGCCAGCACAGGGGTAGCGGGAGGAGGGGCAGATACGCAGTATTTT	CASTGVAGGGADTQYF
-	TRBJ2-4	17	TRBV4-3	-	TGCGCCAGCAGCCAGCATGGTGGGAGAGCCTTCAAAAACATTCAGTACTTC	CASSQHGGRAFKNIQYF
-	TRBJ1-5	15	TRBV19	-	TGTGCCAGTAGTATCAGTCCGCTGGGCAATCAGCCCCAGCATTTT	CASSISPLGNQPQHF
-	TRBJ2-3	15	TRBV5-6	-	TGTGCCAGCAGCTTGGGGAGTGGATTCACAGATACGCAGTATTTT	CASSLGSGFTDTQYF
TRBD1	TRBJ2-1	15	TRBV6-1	few	TGTGCCAGCAGTCGGGACAGGGACTCCTACAATGAGCAGTTCTTC	CASSRDRDSYNEQFF
-	TRBJ2-1	17	TRBV4-3	-	TGCGCCAGCAGCCAAGATCAGGTTTTTGCCTCCTACAATGAGCAGTTCTTC	CASSQDQVFASYNEQFF
TRBD1	TRBJ1-2	16	TRBV30	-	TGTGCCTGGAGTGTAGCCGGGACAGAACTTAACTATGGCTACACCTTC	CAWSVAGTELNYGYTF
-	TRBJ2-5	14	TRBV2	-	TGTGCCAGCAGTGAATTGACAGCGCAAGAGACCCAGTACTTC	CASSELTAQETQYF
-	TRBJ1-5	15	TRBV21-1	-	TGTGCCAGCAGCAAAACCCCGGGTGGCAATCAGCCCCAGCATTTT	CASSKTPGGNQPQHF
TRBD2	TRBJ2-3	15	TRBV6-1	-	TGTGCCAGCAGAGGAACTAGCGGGAGTTTGTATACGCAGTATTTT	CASRGTSGSLYTQYF
TRBD2	TRBJ2-1	13	TRBV7-2	-	TGTGCCAGCAGCCCCCACGGACTAGATGAGCAGTTCTTC	CASSPHGLDEQFF
TRBD2	TRBJ2-1	15	TRBV7-9	-	TGTGCCAGCAGTTTAAGCGGGAGTTACAGCAATGAGCAGTTCTTC	CASSLSGSYSNEQFF
-	TRBJ2-7	17	TRBV9	-	TGTGCCAGCAGCGTAGGGCCCGGACGGAGCAACTCCTACGAGCAGTACTTC	CASSVGPGRSNSYEQYF
-	TRBJ1-5	14	TRBV6-1	-	TGTGCCAGCAGTGCTCGGGGTCTAGAGCAGCCCCAGCATTTT	CASSARGLEQPQHF
-	TRBJ2-2	12	TRBV19	-	TGTGCCAGTAGGACGAACACCGGGGAGCTGTTTTTT	CASRTNTGELFF
TRBD1	TRBJ1-1	15	TRBV4-3	once	TGCGCCAGCAGCCAAGGGACAGGTTACAACACTGAAGCTTTCTTT	CASSQGTGYNTEAFF
-	TRBJ2-7	15	TRBV29-1	-	TGCAGCGTTGAAGATTCGGGCGGTAGCTCCTACGAGCAGTACTTC	CSVEDSGGSSYEQYF
-	TRBJ2-5	15	TRBV5-1	-	TGCGCCAGCAGCTTGGCTACGGCTCTATCAGAGACCCAGTACTTC	CASSLATALSETQYF
-	TRBJ2-7	12	TRBV7-2	-	TGTGCCAGCAGCTTGAACAGGGTCGAGCAGTACTTC	CASSLNRVEQYF
-	TRBJ1-2	14	TRBV19	-	TGTGCCAGTAGTATAGTCGGCAGGAACTATGGCTACACCTTC	CASSIVGRNYGYTF
TRBD1	TRBJ1-5	19	TRBV27	-	TGTGCCAGCAGCCGGACAGTGCCGAGGGGGCCTCTTAGCAATCAGCCCCAGCATTTT	CASSRTVPRGPLSNQPQHF
-	TRBJ2-7	14	TRBV19	-	TGTGCCAGTAGTTATCAGGGTGGAACCTACGAGCAGTACTTC	CASSYQGGTYEQYF
-	TRBJ2-1	10	TRBV29-1	-	TGCAGCGGGGCTAATACTGAGCAGTTCTTC	CSGANTEQFF
TRBD1	TRBJ1-2	14	TRBV6-5	-	TGTGCCAGCAGCAGGGACAGGGGGCGACACGGCTACACCTTC	CASSRDRGRHGYTF
TRBD1	TRBJ2-5	16	TRBV5-4	-	TGTGCCAGCAGCTCGGGACAGCCAGGGTTGGCAGAGACCCAGTACTTC	CASSSGQPGLAETQYF
-	TRBJ2-7	14	TRBV5-5	-	TGTGCCAGCAGCATACCACAGGGAAACTACGAGCAGTACTTC	CASSIPQGNYEQYF
TRBD1	TRBJ1-2	15	TRBV7-2	-	TGTGCCAGCAGCTTAGTGAGGACAGGGAAGGAGGGCTACACCTTC	CASSLVRTGKEGYTF
-	TRBJ2-2	12	TRBV25-1	-	TGTGCCAGCAGGTTGAACACCGGGGAGCTGTTTTTT	CASRLNTGELFF
TRBD2	TRBJ2-1	13	TRBV11-1	-	TGTGCCAGCAGCTTAACTAGCGCGGGTGAGCAGTTCTTC	CASSLTSAGEQFF
-	TRBJ1-4	14	TRBV28	-	TGTGCCAGCAGCGCGGTGGGGGTTAGGGAAAAACTGTTTTTT	CASSAVGVREKLFF
TRBD1	TRBJ1-2	17	TRBV19	once	TGTGCCAGTAAGGCCCGGACAGGGGGCTTGGTTGGCTATGGCTACACCTTC	CASKARTGGLVGYGYTF
-	TRBJ2-1	16	TRBV7-9	-	TGTGCCAGCAGCTTAGCGCTATGGAACAGTTACAATGAGCAGTTCTTC	CASSLALWNSYNEQFF
-	TRBJ2-5	18	TRBV28	-	TGTGCCAGCAGTCCAAACAGGTGGGGGGATGTAGACCAAGAGACCCAGTACTTC	CASSPNRWGDVDQETQYF
-	TRBJ1-2	14	TRBV4-1	-	TGCGCCAGCAGCCAAGTCGGAGGGTGGGGAGGCTACACCTTC	CASSQVGGWGGYTF
-	TRBJ2-5	11	TRBV28	-	TGTGCCAGCAGGTTCCAAGAGACCCAGTACTTC	CASRFQETQYF
-	TRBJ2-7	15	TRBV11-2	once	TGTGCCAGCAGCTTAGTACCAGGGTCCGCCTACGAGCAGTACTTC	CASSLVPGSAYEQYF
-	TRBJ2-3	14	TRBV27	-	TGTGCCAGCAGCCGGACAAAAAGCACAGATACGCAGTATTTT	CASSRTKSTDTQYF
-	TRBJ2-7	13	TRBV19	-	TGTGCCAGTAGTATCACGATCTCCTACGAGCAGTACTTC	CASSITISYEQYF
-	TRBJ2-7	17	TRBV12-5	-	TGTGCTAGTGGTTTGGCCCCATCGGGGCTAGCGCCGTTAGAGCAGTACTTC	CASGLAPSGLAPLEQYF
TRBD1	TRBJ2-3	16	TRBV19	-	TGTGCCAGTAGTCCCTGGGACAGGAGATATGCAGATACGCAGTATTTT	CASSPWDRRYADTQYF
-	TRBJ1-5	13	TRBV19	-	TGTGCCAGTAGTATTGGAGCCAATCAGCCCCAGCATTTT	CASSIGANQPQHF
TRBD2	TRBJ2-3	16	TRBV4-2	-	TGTGCCAGCAGCCAAGATGCGGGGGTCAGGTCAGATACGCAGTATTTT	CASSQDAGVRSDTQYF
-	TRBJ2-3	15	TRBV19	-	TGTGCCAGTAGTGCCCGTCCCGGGGAGAGAGATACGCAGTATTTT	CASSARPGERDTQYF